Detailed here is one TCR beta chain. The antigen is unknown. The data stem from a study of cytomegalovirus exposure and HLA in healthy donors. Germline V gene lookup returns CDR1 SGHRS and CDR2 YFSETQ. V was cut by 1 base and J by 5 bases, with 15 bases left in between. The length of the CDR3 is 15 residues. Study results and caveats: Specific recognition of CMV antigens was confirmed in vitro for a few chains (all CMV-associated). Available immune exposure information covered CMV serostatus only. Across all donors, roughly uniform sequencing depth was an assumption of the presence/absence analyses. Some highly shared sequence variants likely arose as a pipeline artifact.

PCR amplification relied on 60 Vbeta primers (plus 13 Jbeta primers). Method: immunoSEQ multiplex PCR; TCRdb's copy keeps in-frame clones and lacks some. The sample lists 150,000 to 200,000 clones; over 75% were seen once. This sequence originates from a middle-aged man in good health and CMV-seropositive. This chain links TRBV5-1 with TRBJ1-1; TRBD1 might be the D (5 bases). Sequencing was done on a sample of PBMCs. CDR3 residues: CASSLIRGGVTEAFF. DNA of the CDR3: TGCGCCAGCAGCTTGATCCGGGGCGGGGTGACTGAAGCTTTCTTT.